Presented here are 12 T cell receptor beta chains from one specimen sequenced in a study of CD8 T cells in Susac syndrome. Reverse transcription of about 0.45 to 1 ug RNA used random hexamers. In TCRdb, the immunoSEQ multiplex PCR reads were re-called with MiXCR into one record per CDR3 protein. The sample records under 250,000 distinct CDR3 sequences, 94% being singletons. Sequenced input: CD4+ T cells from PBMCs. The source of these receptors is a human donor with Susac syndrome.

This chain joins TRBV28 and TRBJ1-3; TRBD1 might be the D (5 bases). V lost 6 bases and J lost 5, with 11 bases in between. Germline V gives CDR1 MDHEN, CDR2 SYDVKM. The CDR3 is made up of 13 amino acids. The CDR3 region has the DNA TGTGCCAGCAGCTCCCCAGGGAGAAACACCATATATTTT. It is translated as CASSSPGRNTIYF. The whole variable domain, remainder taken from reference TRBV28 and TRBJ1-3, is DVKVTQSSRYLVKRTGEKVFLECVQDMDHENMFWYRQDPGLGLRLIYFSYDVKMKEKGDIPEGYSVSREKKERFSLILESASTNQTSMYLCASSSPGRNTIYFGEGSWLTVV.

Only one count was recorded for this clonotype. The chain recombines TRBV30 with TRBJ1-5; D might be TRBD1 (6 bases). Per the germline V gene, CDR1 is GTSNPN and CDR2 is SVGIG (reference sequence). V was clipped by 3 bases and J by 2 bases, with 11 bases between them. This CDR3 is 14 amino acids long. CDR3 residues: CAWSSAGGNQPQHF. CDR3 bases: TGTGCCTGGAGCTCAGCAGGGGGCAATCAGCCCCAGCATTTT. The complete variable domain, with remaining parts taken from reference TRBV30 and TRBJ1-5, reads SQTIHQWPATLVQPVGSPLSLECTVEGTSNPNLYWYRQAAGRGLQLLFYSVGIGQISSEVPQNLSASRPQDRQFILSSKKLLLSDSGFYLCAWSSAGGNQPQHFGDGTRLSIL.

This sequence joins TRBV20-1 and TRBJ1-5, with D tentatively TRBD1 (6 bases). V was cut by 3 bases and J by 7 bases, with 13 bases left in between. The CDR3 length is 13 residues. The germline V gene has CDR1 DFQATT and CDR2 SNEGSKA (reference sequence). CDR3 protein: CSARAQGIQPQHF. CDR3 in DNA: TGCAGTGCTAGGGCACAGGGTATCCAGCCCCAGCATTTT.

DNA of the CDR3: TGTGCCTGGAGTTCCAGACGTAGCAAACTGTTTTTT. This gives the protein CAWSSRRSKLFF. The V gene is TRBV30, the J gene TRBJ1-4; D is unresolved. The germline CDR1 and CDR2 sequences are GTSNPN and SVGIG (reference sequence). The CDR3 runs 12 residues. V was pared by 2 bases and J by 11 bases, with 12 bases between.

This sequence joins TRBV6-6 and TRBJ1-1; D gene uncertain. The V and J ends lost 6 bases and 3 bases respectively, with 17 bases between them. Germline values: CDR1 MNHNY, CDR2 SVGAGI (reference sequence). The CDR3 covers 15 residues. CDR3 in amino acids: CASRSRPPEDTEAFF. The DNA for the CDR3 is TGTGCCAGCAGAAGTCGACCCCCAGAAGACACTGAAGCTTTCTTT.

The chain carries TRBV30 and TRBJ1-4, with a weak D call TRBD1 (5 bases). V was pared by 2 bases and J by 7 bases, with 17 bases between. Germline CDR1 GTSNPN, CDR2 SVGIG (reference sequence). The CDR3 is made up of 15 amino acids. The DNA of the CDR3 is TGTGCCTGGAGTCCCAGCCAGGGAGGAGGTGAAAAACTGTTTTTT. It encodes CAWSPSQGGGEKLFF.

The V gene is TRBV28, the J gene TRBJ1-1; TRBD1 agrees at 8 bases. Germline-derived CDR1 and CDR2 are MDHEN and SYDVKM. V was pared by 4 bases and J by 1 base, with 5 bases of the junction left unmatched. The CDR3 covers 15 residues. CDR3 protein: CASSSIRGRNTEAFF. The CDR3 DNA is TGTGCCAGCAGTTCAATCAGGGGGCGGAACACTGAAGCTTTCTTT.

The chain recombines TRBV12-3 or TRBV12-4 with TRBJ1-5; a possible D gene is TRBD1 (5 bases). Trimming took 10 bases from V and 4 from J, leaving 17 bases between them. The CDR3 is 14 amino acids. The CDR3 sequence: CAISGLGINQPQHF. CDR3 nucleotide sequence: TGTGCCATCTCGGGACTGGGAATAAATCAGCCCCAGCATTTT.

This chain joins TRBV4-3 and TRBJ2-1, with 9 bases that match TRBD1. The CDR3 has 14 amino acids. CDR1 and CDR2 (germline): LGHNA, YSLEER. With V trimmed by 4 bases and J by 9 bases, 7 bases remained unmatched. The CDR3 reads CASSRGQGSSEQFF. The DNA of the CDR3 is TGCGCCAGCAGCCGAGGACAGGGGTCAAGTGAGCAGTTCTTC.

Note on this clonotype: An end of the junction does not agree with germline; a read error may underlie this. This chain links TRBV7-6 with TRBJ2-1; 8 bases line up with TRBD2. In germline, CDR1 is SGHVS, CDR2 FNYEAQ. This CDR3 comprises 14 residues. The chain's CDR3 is CASSIAGRGNEQFF. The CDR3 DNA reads TGTGCCAGCAGCATAGCGGGGAGGGGGAATGAGCAGTTCTTC.

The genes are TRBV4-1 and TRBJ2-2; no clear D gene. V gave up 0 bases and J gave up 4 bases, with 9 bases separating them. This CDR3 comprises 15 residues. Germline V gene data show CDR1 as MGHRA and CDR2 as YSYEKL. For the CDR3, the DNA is TGCGCCAGCAGCCAAGAACAAGACCTCACCGGGGAGCTGTTTTTT. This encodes CASSQEQDLTGELFF.

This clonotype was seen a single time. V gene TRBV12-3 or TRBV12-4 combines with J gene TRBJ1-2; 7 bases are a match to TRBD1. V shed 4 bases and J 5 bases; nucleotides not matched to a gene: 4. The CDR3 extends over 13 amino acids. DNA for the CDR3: TGTGCCAGCAGTTCGACAGGGAAATATGGCTACACCTTC. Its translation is CASSSTGKYGYTF.